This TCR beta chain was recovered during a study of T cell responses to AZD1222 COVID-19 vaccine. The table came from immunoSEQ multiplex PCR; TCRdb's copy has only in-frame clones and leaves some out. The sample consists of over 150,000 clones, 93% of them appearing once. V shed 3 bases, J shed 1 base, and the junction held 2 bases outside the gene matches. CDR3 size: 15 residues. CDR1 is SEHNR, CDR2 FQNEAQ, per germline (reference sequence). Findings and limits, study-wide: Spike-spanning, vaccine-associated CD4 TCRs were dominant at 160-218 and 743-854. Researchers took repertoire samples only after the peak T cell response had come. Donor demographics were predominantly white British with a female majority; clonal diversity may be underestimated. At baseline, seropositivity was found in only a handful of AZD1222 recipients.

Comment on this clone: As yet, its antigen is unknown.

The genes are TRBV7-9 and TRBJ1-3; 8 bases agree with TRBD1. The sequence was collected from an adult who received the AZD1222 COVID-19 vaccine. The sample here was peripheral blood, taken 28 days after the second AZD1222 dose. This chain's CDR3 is CASSFWTGSGNTIYF. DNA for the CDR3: TGTGCCAGCAGCTTTTGGACAGGGTCTGGAAACACCATATATTTT.